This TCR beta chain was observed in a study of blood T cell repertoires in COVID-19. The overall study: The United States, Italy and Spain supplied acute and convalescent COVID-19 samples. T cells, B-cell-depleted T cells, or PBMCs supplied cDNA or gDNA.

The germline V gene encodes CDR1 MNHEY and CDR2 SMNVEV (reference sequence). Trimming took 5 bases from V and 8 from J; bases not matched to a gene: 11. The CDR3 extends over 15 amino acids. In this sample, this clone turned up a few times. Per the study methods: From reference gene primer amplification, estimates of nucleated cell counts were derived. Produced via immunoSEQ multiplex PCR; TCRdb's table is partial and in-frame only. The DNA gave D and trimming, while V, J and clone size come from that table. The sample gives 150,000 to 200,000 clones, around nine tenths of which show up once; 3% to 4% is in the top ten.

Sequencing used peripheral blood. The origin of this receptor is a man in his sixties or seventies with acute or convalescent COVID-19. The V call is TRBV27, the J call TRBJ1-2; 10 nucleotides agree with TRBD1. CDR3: CASSPRRTGGQGYTF. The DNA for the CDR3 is TGTGCCAGCAGTCCTAGGCGGACAGGGGGGCAAGGCTACACCTTC.